The rows below give T cell receptor beta chains drawn from one sample of a study of OX40 agonist ivuxolimab in advanced cancers. Sequencing used immunoSEQ multiplex PCR; TCRdb keeps in-frame clones, though not all of them. The data contain more than 15,000 clones, roughly 73% of them singletons. The sequenced sample was CD4+ or CD8+ T cells sorted from blood, obtained in a trial of the OX40 agonist ivuxolimab. These receptors all stem from an adult with an advanced solid tumor such as melanoma, head and neck, liver or kidney cancer. CDR3s include the opening cysteine and the closing phenylalanine or tryptophan. The D gene is left open where the match is weak. Not all rows give a size; the values are once, few, many and, for expanded clones, a class.

TRBJ1-5 | . | . | TRBV27 | TGTGCCAGCAGTTTATCCCGAATCCATCAGCCCCAGCATTTT | CASSLSRIHQPQHF
TRBJ2-2 | . | TRBD2 | TRBV27 | TGTGCCAGCAGTTTAGACTTGGGACTAGGGAACACCGGGGAGCTGTTTTTT | CASSLDLGLGNTGELFF
TRBJ2-7 | once | . | TRBV9 | TGTGCCAGCAGCGCCGGGCGCTCCTACGAGCAGTACTTC | CASSAGRSYEQYF
TRBJ1-4 | . | . | TRBV13 | TGTGCCAGCAGCTTACGGGGGGCTAATAATGAAAAACTGTTTTTT | CASSLRGANNEKLFF
TRBJ1-5 | once | TRBD1 | TRBV19 | TGTGCCAGTAGTATCATAGGGGGCGGTTTCTACAATCAGCCCCAGCATTTT | CASSIIGGGFYNQPQHF
TRBJ2-7 | . | TRBD2 | TRBV4-3 | TGCGCCAGCAGCCAAGCACTAGCGGGTGTCTCCTACGAGCAGTACTTC | CASSQALAGVSYEQYF
TRBJ2-7 | . | TRBD2 | TRBV5-6 | TGTGCCAGCAGTCCCCGGGGTAGCGGGGATTCCTACGAGCAGTACTTC | CASSPRGSGDSYEQYF
TRBJ2-5 | . | . | TRBV5-6 | TGTGCCAGCAGCCGGGACCGGCACCTCCAAGAGACCCAGTACTTC | CASSRDRHLQETQYF
TRBJ1-5 | . | . | TRBV27 | TGTGCCAGCAGCCCGTTGCCGTATAGCAATCAGCCCCAGCATTTT | CASSPLPYSNQPQHF
TRBJ2-7 | few | . | TRBV5-4 | TGTGCCAGCAGCTTGGGTCTAGCGAGCGAGCAGTACTTC | CASSLGLASEQYF
TRBJ2-3 | . | TRBD2 | TRBV4-1 | TGCGCCAGCAGTCAACTGGGACTAGCGGACCGCACAGATACGCAGTATTTT | CASSQLGLADRTDTQYF
TRBJ1-5 | . | . | TRBV10-1 | TGCGCCAGCAATTCACGAGGGGCCTTACGCGGGCAGCCCCAGCATTTT | CASNSRGALRGQPQHF
TRBJ2-7 | . | TRBD1 | TRBV28 | TGTGCCAGCAGTCCGCGACAGGGGCCGAACGAGCAGTACTTC | CASSPRQGPNEQYF
TRBJ1-1 | . | . | TRBV27 | TGTGCCAGCAGTTTAGGGGGCGGGTGGTCTGAAGCTTTCTTT | CASSLGGGWSEAFF
TRBJ2-1 | . | TRBD1 | TRBV7-9 | TGTGCCAGCAGCCCTAGACAGGGTCCCTACAATGAGCAGTTCTTC | CASSPRQGPYNEQFF
TRBJ2-7 | . | . | TRBV27 | TGTGCCAGCAGTTTGCGGGACGAGCAGTACTTC | CASSLRDEQYF
TRBJ1-2 | . | TRBD1 | TRBV6-4 | TGTGCCAGCAGACCACAGGGACAGGGAAACTATGGCTACACCTTC | CASRPQGQGNYGYTF